The rows below give T cell receptor beta chains drawn from one sample of a study of T cell repertoires in cytomegalovirus infection. TCRdb re-called the reads with MiXCR, one entry per CDR3 protein. The table shows about 180,000 distinct CDR3 sequences, with roughly 14% occurring only once. The sequenced material came from PBMCs. Source of these receptors: a human donor in good health (CMV status not recorded). Some clones in this sample may be carry-over from other donors' samples. CDR3s include the opening cysteine and the closing phenylalanine or tryptophan. The D gene is left open where the match is weak. Clone size is not always given. Where it is, it says once, few, many or a class for expanded clones.

cdr3_nt cdr3_aa j_call clone_size d_call v_call
TGTGTCAGCAGTTACTTCGGGACAGGGACCTACGAGCAGTACTTC CVSSYFGTGTYEQYF TRBJ2-7 - TRBD1 TRBV6-5
TGCAGCGTTGAAGATCTTCCGCGACAGGGGGCTGGAAACACCATATATTTT CSVEDLPRQGAGNTIYF TRBJ1-3 few TRBD1 TRBV29-1
TGTGCCAGCATGCCGACTAGCGGGGGGGCGGGAGAGCAGTTCTTC CASMPTSGGAGEQFF TRBJ2-1 - TRBD2 TRBV7-2
TGTGCCAGCAGCCCGGTCCTAGCGGGAGGCCCCCGTGAGCAGTTCTTC CASSPVLAGGPREQFF TRBJ2-1 many TRBD2 TRBV7-8
TGTGCCAGCAGTGATACCGGGAAAACGCAGGCGGAGCAGTTCTTC CASSDTGKTQAEQFF TRBJ2-1 many - TRBV6-1
TGTGCCAGCAGCTTAGGACAGGGGGCCTATGAGCAGTTCTTC CASSLGQGAYEQFF TRBJ2-1 many TRBD1 TRBV7-2
TGTGCCAGCAGTCTAGGACAGGGTGCAGTGATTTACACCTTC CASSLGQGAVIYTF TRBJ1-2 many TRBD1 TRBV7-2
TGCAGCGTTGAAGATAACACCCTCTATGGCTACACCTTC CSVEDNTLYGYTF TRBJ1-2 few - TRBV29-1
TGTGCCAGCAGCGCGCAGTCCTATAGCAATCAGCCCCAGCATTTT CASSAQSYSNQPQHF TRBJ1-5 many - TRBV6-1
TGTGCCAGCAGCTTAGCGGGACGGCCACCCCTCCACTTT CASSLAGRPPLHF TRBJ1-6 many - TRBV7-2
TGTGCCAGCTTGGGAGGGCAGCAGTACTTC CASLGGQQYF TRBJ2-7 many TRBD2 TRBV25-1
TGTGCCAGCAGCTATTCTCCAGGGAGTACCGGGGAGCTGTTTTTT CASSYSPGSTGELFF TRBJ2-2 many - TRBV7-2
TGCGCCAGCAGCCAAGTTGTAGCGGGGAGGTACAATGAGCAGTTCTTC CASSQVVAGRYNEQFF TRBJ2-1 - TRBD2 TRBV4-1
TGTGCCAGCAACAACGGGAGAGAGACCGGGGAGCTGTTTTTT CASNNGRETGELFF TRBJ2-2 few - TRBV28
TGCAGTGCTTCCTGGACAGGGGTTGGCTACACCTTC CSASWTGVGYTF TRBJ1-2 - TRBD1 TRBV20-1
TGTGCCAGCAGCTTCCGGACAGGACGCTCTGGGGCCAACGTCCTGACTTTC CASSFRTGRSGANVLTF TRBJ2-6 few TRBD1 TRBV11-2
TGTGCCAGCATCTCCGGAAATTCACCCCTCCACTTT CASISGNSPLHF TRBJ1-6 - - TRBV25-1
TGTGCCAGCAGCTTGAGGGCTAGCAATCAGCCCCAGCATTTT CASSLRASNQPQHF TRBJ1-5 many - TRBV7-8
TGTGCCAGCAGCTTAGGCGGGAGCACCCACGAGCAGTACTTC CASSLGGSTHEQYF TRBJ2-7 many TRBD2 TRBV7-2
TGTGCCAGCAGGCGACAGGGTGGCACTGAAGCTTTCTTT CASRRQGGTEAFF TRBJ1-1 many TRBD1 TRBV7-3
TGCAGTGCTAGTGTCTTGGCCAGAAGCAATCAGCCCCAGCATTTT CSASVLARSNQPQHF TRBJ1-5 - - TRBV20-1
TGCGCCAGCAGCAGACCCCGGGGGGATGAGCAGTTCTTC CASSRPRGDEQFF TRBJ2-1 many TRBD2 TRBV5-1
TGTGCCAGCCCCCGGAGGGGGGACACTGAAGCTTTCTTT CASPRRGDTEAFF TRBJ1-1 few - TRBV7-2
TGTGCCAGCAGTTGGGGACTACAACACAGATTCACAGATACGCAGTATTTT CASSWGLQHRFTDTQYF TRBJ2-3 - TRBD2 TRBV28
TGTGCCAGCAGCCTAGGATGGGGGGCCTACAATGAGCAGTTCTTC CASSLGWGAYNEQFF TRBJ2-1 many - TRBV7-2
TGTGCCAGCAGTTTAAAGGTTTACGGCTACACCTTC CASSLKVYGYTF TRBJ1-2 many - TRBV28
TGTGCCAGCAGTTTGCTGGGACAGGGGGCCACCGGGGAGCTGTTTTTT CASSLLGQGATGELFF TRBJ2-2 few TRBD1 TRBV28
TGCAGTGCTAGTCCGGTTCAGAACACTGAAGCTTTCTTT CSASPVQNTEAFF TRBJ1-1 - - TRBV20-1
TGTGCCAGCAGCTTTCTTGGACTCGAGCAGTACTTC CASSFLGLEQYF TRBJ2-7 few - TRBV7-9
TGTGCCAGCAGCTCTCAGGGCTTTGAGTACGAGCAGTACTTC CASSSQGFEYEQYF TRBJ2-7 many - TRBV7-9
TGTGCCACCGGGACAACCACAGATACGCAGTATTTT CATGTTTDTQYF TRBJ2-3 few - TRBV24-1
TGTGCCAGCAGCGGATTAGTTGCGAATGAGCAGTTCTTC CASSGLVANEQFF TRBJ2-1 few - TRBV9
TGTGCCAGCAGTTTAAAGCCCCGGGCCCTAGGAGACTATGGCTACACCTTC CASSLKPRALGDYGYTF TRBJ1-2 many - TRBV12-3/TRBV12-4
TGCAGTGCTAGCGGGAGGGTCGGCGGGGAGCTGTTTTTT CSASGRVGGELFF TRBJ2-2 - TRBD2 TRBV20-1
TGTGCCAGCGGCGATTGGTGGCTTGGGACCCAGTACTTC CASGDWWLGTQYF TRBJ2-5 many - TRBV7-9
TGTGCCAGCAGCTTAGGCAGCCAAGAGACCCAGTACTTC CASSLGSQETQYF TRBJ2-5 many - TRBV7-2
TGTGCCAGCAGTTCATGGGACACAAAACACAATGAGCAGTTCTTC CASSSWDTKHNEQFF TRBJ2-1 many - TRBV27
TGTGCCAGCAGTGAATGGGGGGGGCTTGGGACTGAAGCTTTCTTT CASSEWGGLGTEAFF TRBJ1-1 - - TRBV25-1
TGTGCCAGCAGTACTGGACTAGAGCAGTTCTTC CASSTGLEQFF TRBJ2-1 - - TRBV28
TGCGCCAGCAGCCAAGATCGGGAAGGCTCGGCGATCCCTGAGCAGTTCTTC CASSQDREGSAIPEQFF TRBJ2-1 - - TRBV4-1
TGTGCCAGCAGCTTCAGGGGGGCTTTCCAGCCCCAGCATTTT CASSFRGAFQPQHF TRBJ1-5 many TRBD1 TRBV7-2